This T cell receptor (beta chain) was profiled in a study of cytomegalovirus exposure and HLA in healthy donors. Study conclusions and caveats: Later analysis suggested links between common viral pathogens and several top significant clusters.

Comments on this clone: Its cognate antigen is unknown.

The PCR used 60 Vbeta and 13 Jbeta primers. Authors' analysis steps: Roughly 11 million shared chains were among around 80 million unique TCR beta chains counted in a later analysis. Using immunoSEQ multiplex PCR, the repertoire was profiled, and TCRdb retains in-frame clones only, with some absent. From that table come the V and J calls and clone size; the DNA was used to work out D and trimming. The sample contains 75,000 to 100,000 clones, around three quarters of which appear only once. V was clipped by 0 bases and J by 1 base, with 6 bases between them. CDR3 length equals 15 residues. The V gene's germline CDR1 is LGHNT and CDR2 FRNRAP.

This chain links TRBV12-5 with TRBJ2-2, with D possibly being TRBD1 (6 bases). Sequenced input: PBMCs. The TCR comes from a man aged 25 to 40 in good health and CMV-seronegative. In DNA, the CDR3 is TGTGCTAGTGGTTTGGTACAGGGGAACACCGGGGAGCTGTTTTTT. Protein: CASGLVQGNTGELFF.